One and the same sample provided the 21 T cell receptor beta chains below, sequenced in a study of blood T cell repertoires in COVID-19. Assay: immunoSEQ multiplex PCR; the TCRdb copy retains only in-frame clones and omits some. The data contain about 87,000 clones, roughly 75% of them seen just once; the ten biggest clones take up about 4.2%. Sequences were obtained from peripheral blood. The receptors here all came from a woman aged 45-65 years with acute or convalescent COVID-19.

This chain joins TRBV15 and TRBJ2-2; 8 bases map to TRBD1. Per germline, CDR1 LNHNV and CDR2 YYDKDF (reference sequence). V dropped 1 base and J dropped 6; count of bases not matched to a gene: 10. The CDR3 consists of 17 residues. DNA for the CDR3: TGTGCCACCAGCAGAGGAGGCGCAGGGGGCTGGGCCGGGGAGCTGTTTTTT. The encoded protein is CATSRGGAGGWAGELFF.

J is TRBJ2-2 and V is TRBV6-2 or TRBV6-3, with TRBD2 identical over 8 bases. V lost 4 bases, J lost 3 bases, and 19 bases stayed unmatched. Germline V gene sequence: CDR1 MNHEY, CDR2 SVGEGT. This CDR3 comprises 20 residues. The DNA for the CDR3 is TGTGCCAGCAGTTCCTGGACGATACGGGGGGGACCCTCTTACACCGGGGAGCTGTTTTTT. Its protein product is CASSSWTIRGGPSYTGELFF.

The chain uses TRBV2 and TRBJ1-2; possibly TRBD1 for D (6 bases). Germline CDR1 and CDR2: SNHLY and FYNNEI. The V gene lost 2 bases and the J gene lost 4 bases, with 8 bases spanning the gap. This CDR3 region has 13 residues. CDR3 region: CASSENRAYGYTF. CDR3 sequence (DNA): TGTGCCAGCAGTGAAAACAGGGCCTATGGCTACACCTTC.

The CDR3 sequence is CASSSPRQGRNEKLFF. The DNA of the CDR3 is TGTGCCAGCAGTTCCCCTCGACAGGGCCGAAACGAAAAACTGTTTTTT. The chain has TRBV28 and TRBJ1-4; the match to TRBD1 covers 7 bases. CDR3 length: 16 residues. With 4 bases clipped from V and 8 bases from J, the junction kept 13 bases outside the gene matches. Germline CDR1 is MDHEN and CDR2 is SYDVKM.

This chain joins TRBV5-5 and TRBJ2-5; 8 bases agree with TRBD2. The CDR3 is 15 residues long. Germline CDR1 is SGHKS and CDR2 is YYEKEE (reference sequence). V was pared by 2 bases and J by 5 bases, with 8 bases of the junction left unmatched. In DNA form, the CDR3 reads TGTGCCAGCAGCTTCTCAGCGGGGGCGGGGGAGACCCAGTACTTC. Translation: CASSFSAGAGETQYF.

This chain connects TRBV7-2 to TRBJ1-1; 7 bases match TRBD1. Trimming cost V 3 bases and J 4 bases; bases outside gene matches: 8. This CDR3 has 15 amino acids. From germline, CDR1 is SGHTA and CDR2 FQGNSA. The CDR3 sequence: CASSLTGQGATEAFF. In DNA form, the CDR3 reads TGTGCCAGCAGCTTGACAGGGCAAGGGGCCACTGAAGCTTTCTTT.

The chain's CDR3 is CASSSPSSGDYEQYF. CDR3 coding DNA: TGTGCCAGCAGTTCCCCGAGTAGCGGTGACTACGAGCAGTACTTC. The chain is built from TRBV27 and TRBJ2-7; a possible D gene is TRBD2 (6 bases). Trimming removed 4 bases from V and 3 bases from J, with 16 bases in between. Germline V gene data show CDR1 as MNHEY and CDR2 as SMNVEV (reference sequence). This CDR3 has 15 residues.

The rearrangement uses TRBV11-2 and TRBJ1-6; unclear D gene. The V end was cut by 4 bases, the J end by 9 bases, with 13 bases between. The CDR3 spans 14 residues. Looked up from germline, CDR1 is SGHAT and CDR2 is FQNNGV. The CDR3 reads CASSSAHGVSPLHF. Here the CDR3 DNA reads TGTGCCAGCAGCTCTGCACACGGGGTTTCACCCCTCCACTTT.

The J gene is TRBJ1-2, the V gene TRBV28; 9 bases fit TRBD1. Trimming took 4 bases from V and 5 from J; bases not matched to a gene: 8. CDR1 is MDHEN and CDR2 is SYDVKM in the germline V gene. The CDR3 length is 15 residues. CDR3 loop: CASSSGQGTRYGYTF. The CDR3 bases are TGTGCCAGCAGTTCTGGACAGGGGACGAGATATGGCTACACCTTC.

CDR3 DNA: TGTGCCAGCAGTGTCTCAGTACAAGAGACCCAGTACTTC. This codes for CASSVSVQETQYF. The chain couples TRBV2 to TRBJ2-5; D not certain. Germline V gives CDR1 SNHLY, CDR2 FYNNEI. The CDR3 contains 13 residues. V was shortened by 4 bases and J by 2 bases, with 8 bases between the two germline ends.

The J gene is TRBJ2-5, the V gene TRBV11-2; D is undetermined. The CDR3 extends over 13 amino acids. The V end was cut by 1 base, the J end by 5 bases, with 8 bases between. CDR1 and CDR2 from the germline V gene are SGHAT and FQNNGV. CDR3 protein: CASSLGRRETQYF. The CDR3 DNA reads as TGTGCCAGCAGCTTAGGACGGCGGGAGACCCAGTACTTC.

The chain carries TRBV7-3 and TRBJ1-1; D unresolved. The CDR3 contains 15 residues. The germline gives CDR1 SGHTA, CDR2 FQGTGA. Trimming removed 4 bases at V and 1 base at J, with 13 bases between. CDR3 nucleotides: TGTGCCAGCAGCTCCCTAGCAACCTCGAACACTGAAGCTTTCTTT. Residues: CASSSLATSNTEAFF.

The chain recombines TRBV24-1 with TRBJ2-2, with 7 positions matching TRBD2. The V segment lost 5 bases and the J segment 4 bases; nucleotides outside the gene matches: 6. The CDR3 runs to 15 residues. CDR1 and CDR2 (germline): KGHDR, SFDVKD. CDR3 sequence: CATSAQAGVTGELFF. The CDR3 DNA sequence: TGTGCCACCAGTGCCCAGGCGGGGGTCACCGGGGAGCTGTTTTTT.

The chain is built from TRBV24-1 and TRBJ2-2; 10 nucleotides match TRBD1. The germline V gene encodes CDR1 KGHDR and CDR2 SFDVKD. Trimming took 4 bases from V and 3 from J; bases not matched to a gene: 4. CDR3 length: 16 amino acids. The CDR3 nucleotides are TGTGCCACCAGTGACACGGACAGGGGGGACACCGGGGAGCTGTTTTTT. It translates to CATSDTDRGDTGELFF.

The chain employs TRBV7-2 and TRBJ1-2, with 7 bases matching TRBD1. This CDR3 region has 13 residues. CDR1 and CDR2 from the germline V gene are SGHTA and FQGNSA. J lost 6 bases, V lost 2 bases, and 3 bases had no gene match. CDR3 sequence (DNA): TGTGCCAGCAGCTTAAGGCAGGGGGATGGCTACACCTTC. The encoded protein is CASSLRQGDGYTF. Full variable domain (outside the CDR3, taken from reference TRBV7-2 and TRBJ1-2): GAGVSQSPSNKVTEKGKDVELRCDPISGHTALYWYRQSLGQGLEFLIYFQGNSAPDKSGLPSDRFSAERTGGSVSTLTIQRTQQEDSAVYLCASSLRQGDGYTFGSGTRLTVV.

This clone showed up just once. The chain combines TRBV2 with TRBJ1-2; 7 nucleotides line up with TRBD1. The CDR3 runs 13 residues. Trimming took 6 bases from V and 8 from J; bases not matched to a gene: 9. Germline CDR1 is SNHLY and CDR2 is FYNNEI. The CDR3 region is CASRYDRDDGYTF. CDR3 sequence (DNA): TGTGCCAGCAGATACGACAGGGACGACGGCTACACCTTC.

The chain is built from TRBV6-2 or TRBV6-3 and TRBJ2-1; possibly TRBD1 for D (5 bases). Trimming took 0 bases from V and 6 from J, leaving 15 bases between them. CDR3 length equals 16 residues. The germline V gene has CDR1 MNHEY and CDR2 SVGEGT. CDR3 protein: CASSYSGRESLNEQFF. CDR3 DNA: TGTGCCAGCAGTTACTCGGGCAGGGAAAGTCTCAATGAGCAGTTCTTC.

This rearrangement joins TRBV4-3 to TRBJ1-2, with 7 bases aligning to TRBD1. Germline assignment: CDR1 LGHNA and CDR2 YSLEER. The CDR3 loop spans 15 amino acids. Unmatched junction bases numbered 10, after V lost 4 bases and J lost 5 bases. The CDR3 here is CASSPWTGGDYGYTF. CDR3 DNA sequence: TGCGCCAGCAGCCCCTGGACAGGAGGGGATTATGGCTACACCTTC.

The chain has TRBV6-5 and TRBJ1-1, with 7 positions matching TRBD1. V was clipped by 6 bases and J by 8 bases; unmatched bases: 9. This CDR3 is built from 13 residues. Germline CDR1 MNHEY, CDR2 SVGAGI. CDR3 bases: TGTGCCAGCAGGCGCGACAGGGCTCAGGAAGCTTTCTTT. Protein product: CASRRDRAQEAFF.

This chain links TRBV25-1 with TRBJ1-2; 12 bases line up with TRBD1. J gave up 7 bases and V 4 bases, and 10 bases lay outside the gene matches. Germline CDR1 and CDR2: MGHDK and SYGVNS. The CDR3 totals 16 residues. CDR3 protein: CASSAHLSGQGAGYTF. The CDR3 DNA reads TGTGCCAGCAGTGCTCATCTGTCGGGACAGGGGGCTGGCTACACCTTC.

V usage is TRBV5-3 and J usage is TRBJ1-1; 10 bases match TRBD1. TRBV5-3 is recorded as an ORF, its role being uncertain. The J segment lost 1 base and the V segment lost 2 bases, leaving 8 bases of the junction unmatched. The CDR3 is 17 residues long. CDR3 nucleotides: TGTGCCAGAAGCTTAGGGACAGGGGAAAGGGCGAACACTGAAGCTTTCTTT. Translation gives CARSLGTGERANTEAFF.